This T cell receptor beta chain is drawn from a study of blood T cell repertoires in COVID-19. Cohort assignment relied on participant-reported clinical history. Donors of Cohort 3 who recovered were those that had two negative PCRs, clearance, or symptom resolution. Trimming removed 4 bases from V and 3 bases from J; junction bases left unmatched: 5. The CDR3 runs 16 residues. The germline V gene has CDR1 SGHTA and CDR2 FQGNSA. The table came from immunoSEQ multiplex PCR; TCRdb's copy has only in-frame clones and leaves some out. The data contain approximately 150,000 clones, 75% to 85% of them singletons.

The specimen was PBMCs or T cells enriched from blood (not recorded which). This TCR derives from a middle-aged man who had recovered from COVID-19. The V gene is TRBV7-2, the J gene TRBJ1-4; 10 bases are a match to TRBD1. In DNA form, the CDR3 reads TGTGCCAGCAGCTCGGGGACAGGGGTACCTAATGAAAAACTGTTTTTT. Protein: CASSSGTGVPNEKLFF.